The source of this TCR beta chain is a study of blood T cells in healthy people across ages (dated by TCRdb to the mid-2010s). Study-level background: Template switching captured roughly one uniquely barcoded TCR beta cDNA molecule per two T cells in model experiments. The study measured age-related changes in TCR beta repertoire diversity using deep sequencing normalized with unique cDNA molecular identifiers. Donors were grouped into four age groups: young (average about 15 years), middle-aged (roughly 37), aged (about 60) and long-lived (approximately 81). Donors of different ages were randomly distributed across sequencing lanes to avoid experimental bias. Using the same blood draw, the study looked at two additional independent replicas of 1 million unique cDNA reads for two donors, one aged 18 to 30 and the other aged 80 or older.

Library preparation was by 5' RACE. For sequencing, an Illumina HiSeq 2500 was employed. The second PCR ran for roughly 7 to 11 cycles and used a J-beta primer mix along with a sample-barcoded 5' primer. A template-switch 5' adaptor carrying 12 random nucleotides introduced a unique molecular identifier onto each TCR beta cDNA molecule. Each sample yielded at least 2.5 million CDR3-containing paired-end reads. All of the RNA was converted into first-strand cDNA using the Mint cDNA synthesis kit, with a TRBC-specific oligonucleotide serving as the primer. Following uracil-DNA glycosylase treatment, a first 18-cycle PCR with universal primers M1SS and BC2_uni_R was performed on all cDNA. Per the source publication's procedure: Each sample was normalized by randomly selecting 1 million high-quality reads, each carrying a distinct molecular identifier. Instead of being binned into consensus sequences, reads with shared molecular identifiers were discarded. CDR3 identification, clonotype clustering and error correction used MiTCR with a Q25 quality threshold and the strictest error-elimination algorithm. A nonparametric unseen species model with Euler transformation was used to estimate a lower bound on total TCR beta diversity. TCRdb cleaned the public reads at Q25 with fastp, built clones with MiXCR and kept in-frame beta chains. Identical CDR3 protein sequences are pooled into one entry, listed with their most common genes and DNA. The V and J calls shown here were made by TCRdb, not taken from the authors' results. The sample table lists 1.5 million to 2 million distinct CDR3 sequences, under 30% of them with a count of one. Roughly 8% of the sample rests with the top ten.

The paper's findings and limits, for the study overall: Estimates of total diversity from one million sequenced T cells were regarded as lower bounds and underestimates. Since profiling was done on bulk unsorted PBMCs, naive and antigen-experienced compartments could not be conclusively compared. Compared with the aged group, more naive CD4+ T cells, fewer expanded clones and increased TCR diversity were shown by the long-lived group, suggesting age selection. Because donor CMV infection status was unknown, age-related changes in expanded clonotypes were potentially confounded. The percentage of naive T cells measured by flow cytometry correlated strongly with observed TCR beta diversity. Observed TCR beta diversity per million T cells fell roughly linearly with age, and a significant reduction was already apparent by age around 39.

The donors were roughly 39 Caucasian individuals from Russia, aged roughly 6 to 100 years, who were systemically healthy. Each donor gave around 9.5 milliliters of peripheral blood, collected into EDTA-treated Vacutainer tubes. Ficoll-Paque density-gradient centrifugation was used to isolate PBMCs, with at least 6.5 million per sample. Trizol reagent was used to extract total RNA from the PBMCs, yielding at least 5 micrograms per sample. For every donor, flow cytometry on a PBMC aliquot measured the percentage of naive CD45RAhigh/CD27high T cells. Note on this clonotype: It lacks a known antigen. No base quality information exists; no much larger clone differs at one position.

The CDR3 starts with the cysteine, ends with the phenylalanine, and has 14 residues. Only the CDR3 part of the read is kept: 42 bases, read in frame from the first base. Between the V and J ends, shortened by 0 bases and 11 bases respectively, the junction contains 19 bases. Sequences DFQATT (CDR1) and SNEGSKA (CDR2) are obtained from the germline V gene (reference sequence). The sequence was obtained from a woman younger than 45 in good health. Here the chain combines TRBV20-1 and TRBJ2-5, with no confident D gene call. Sequenced input: blood. The DNA is TGCAGTGCTAGAGAGGTTTCAGCTTCCAATGAGCAGTACTTC. Its protein product is CSAREVSASNEQYF.